Below, 9 T cell receptor beta chains from the same sample are listed, as sequenced in a study of shared clonotypes between healthy human individuals. Data came from immunoSEQ multiplex PCR; TCRdb stores just in-frame clones and leaves some out. The profile shows about 800,000 clones, about 96% of them singletons. Terminally differentiated effector memory CD45RA+ cells were excluded by CCR7 positive selection of CD45RO-negative cells. The sample consisted of naive CD8+ T cells sorted from blood. The receptors here all came from a man in his thirties or forties in good health.

The chain carries TRBV9 and TRBJ2-1, with a weak D call TRBD2 (6 bases). The V gene lost 4 bases and the J gene lost 4 bases, with 18 bases spanning the gap. CDR3 size: 16 residues. CDR1 and CDR2 (germline): SGDLS, YYNGEE. Here the CDR3 DNA reads TGTGCCAGCAGCCACGAGCCAGGAGGGCCGTACAATGAGCAGTTCTTC. Protein: CASSHEPGGPYNEQFF.

The chain joins TRBV29-1 to TRBJ2-2; 9 nucleotides align to TRBD1. The CDR3 covers 15 residues. V lost 3 bases and J lost 6; bases outside the gene matches: 8. CDR1 SQVTM and CDR2 ANQGSEA come from the germline V gene. CDR3 amino acids: CSVETGTGSAGELFF. The DNA for the CDR3 is TGCAGCGTTGAGACCGGGACAGGGAGTGCCGGGGAGCTGTTTTTT.

The chain couples TRBV7-8 to TRBJ1-1, with D unclear. This CDR3 is 12 amino acids long. Germline V gene data show CDR1 as SGHVS and CDR2 as FQNEAQ. V was shortened by 8 bases and J by 8 bases, with 15 bases between the two germline ends. CDR3 coding DNA: TGTGCCAGCGTACGCGTAACAGCGGAAGCTTTCTTT. Encoded protein: CASVRVTAEAFF.

The chain carries TRBV6-6 and TRBJ2-1; possibly TRBD2 for D (6 bases). In germline, CDR1 is MNHNY, CDR2 SVGAGI (reference sequence). The CDR3 consists of 15 residues. Trimming shortened V by 5 bases and J by 5 bases, and 16 bases separated the two germline ends. The CDR3 DNA is TGTGCCAGCAGTATAGGGAGGACCTCTAACAATGAGCAGTTCTTC. It is translated as CASSIGRTSNNEQFF.

The rearrangement links TRBV9 to TRBJ2-7; TRBD2 agrees at 7 bases. The CDR3 is made up of 13 amino acids. The ends lost 4 bases at V and 6 bases at J; junction bases unmatched: 7. Germline CDR1 reads SGDLS; CDR2 reads YYNGEE. CDR3 bases: TGTGCCAGCAGCTCCTCGGGGGGTAGCGAGCAGTACTTC. This gives the protein CASSSSGGSEQYF. Full variable domain (outside the CDR3, taken from reference TRBV9 and TRBJ2-7): DSGVTQTPKHLITATGQRVTLRCSPRSGDLSVYWYQQSLDQGLQFLIQYYNGEERAKGNILERFSAQQFPDLHSELNLSSLELGDSALYFCASSSSGGSEQYFGPGTRLTVT.

The gene calls are TRBV30 and TRBJ2-1; 8 bases map to TRBD2. CDR1 is GTSNPN and CDR2 is SVGIG in the germline V gene (reference sequence). The CDR3 sequence is 14 residues long. Germline trimming cut 3 bases from V and 7 bases from J; bases unmatched to any gene: 8. Here the CDR3 reads CAWRLLAGTNEQFF. DNA of the CDR3: TGTGCCTGGAGGTTGTTAGCGGGGACTAATGAGCAGTTCTTC.

This chain links TRBV9 with TRBJ2-1, with 10 bases that match TRBD1. There are 16 residues in the CDR3. With V trimmed by 1 base and J by 7 bases, 8 bases remained unmatched. Germline CDR1 SGDLS, CDR2 YYNGEE. The CDR3 nucleotides read TGTGCCAGCAGCGTACGACGGACAGGGGGAAGGAATGAGCAGTTCTTC. This translates into CASSVRRTGGRNEQFF.

The rearrangement links TRBV7-8 to TRBJ2-3; D is unresolved. Germline V gene sequence: CDR1 SGHVS, CDR2 FQNEAQ. The V and J ends lost 2 bases and 2 bases respectively, with 11 bases between them. There are 15 residues in the CDR3. The DNA of the CDR3 is TGTGCCAGCAGCTTAAGGCTAGTCCTCACAGATACGCAGTATTTT. The encoded protein is CASSLRLVLTDTQYF. The whole variable domain, remainder taken from reference TRBV7-8 and TRBJ2-3, is GAGVSQSPRYKVAKRGQDVALRCDPISGHVSLFWYQQALGQGPEFLTYFQNEAQLDKSGLPSDRFFAERPEGSVSTLKIQRTQQEDSAVYLCASSLRLVLTDTQYFGPGTRLTVL.

The chain employs TRBV14 and TRBJ1-3, with 8 bases aligning to TRBD1. The germline gives CDR1 SGHDN, CDR2 FVKESK. CDR3 length: 17 residues. V lost 4 bases and J lost 3; bases outside the gene matches: 11. This CDR3 reads CASSPTDRGFLGNTIYF. DNA for the CDR3: TGTGCCAGCAGCCCGACCGACAGGGGATTTCTTGGAAACACCATATATTTT.